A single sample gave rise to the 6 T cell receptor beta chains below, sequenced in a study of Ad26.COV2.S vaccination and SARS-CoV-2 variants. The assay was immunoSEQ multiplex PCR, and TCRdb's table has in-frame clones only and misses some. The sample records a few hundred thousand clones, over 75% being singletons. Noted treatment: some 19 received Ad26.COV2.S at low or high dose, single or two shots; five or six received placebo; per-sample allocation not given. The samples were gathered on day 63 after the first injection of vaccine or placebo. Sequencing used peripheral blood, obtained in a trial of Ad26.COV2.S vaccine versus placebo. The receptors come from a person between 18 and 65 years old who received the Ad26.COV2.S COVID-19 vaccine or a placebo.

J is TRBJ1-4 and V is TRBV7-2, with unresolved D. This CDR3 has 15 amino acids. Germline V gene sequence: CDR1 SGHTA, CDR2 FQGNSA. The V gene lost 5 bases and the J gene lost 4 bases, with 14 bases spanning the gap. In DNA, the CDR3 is TGTGCCAGCAGCCCCTCTTTCACTGGTAATGAAAAACTGTTTTTT. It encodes CASSPSFTGNEKLFF.

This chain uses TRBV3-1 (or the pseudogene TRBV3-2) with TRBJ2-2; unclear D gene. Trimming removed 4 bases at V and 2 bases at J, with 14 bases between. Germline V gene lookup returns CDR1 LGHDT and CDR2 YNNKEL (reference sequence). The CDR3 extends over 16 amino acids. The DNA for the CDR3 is TGTGCCAGCAGCCCTCACCGGACGACCAACACCGGGGAGCTGTTTTTT. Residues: CASSPHRTTNTGELFF.

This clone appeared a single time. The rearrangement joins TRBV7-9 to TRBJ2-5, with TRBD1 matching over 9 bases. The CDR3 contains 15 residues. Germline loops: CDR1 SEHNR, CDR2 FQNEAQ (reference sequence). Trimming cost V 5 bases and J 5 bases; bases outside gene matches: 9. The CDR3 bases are TGTGCCAGCAGCCAGGGACAGGGCGCGTGGGAGACCCAGTACTTC. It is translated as CASSQGQGAWETQYF.

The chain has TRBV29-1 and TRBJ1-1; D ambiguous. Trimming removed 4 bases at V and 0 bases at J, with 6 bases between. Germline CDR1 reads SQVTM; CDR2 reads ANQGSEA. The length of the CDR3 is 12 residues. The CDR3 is CSVGVMNTEAFF. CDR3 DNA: TGCAGCGTTGGAGTCATGAACACTGAAGCTTTCTTT.

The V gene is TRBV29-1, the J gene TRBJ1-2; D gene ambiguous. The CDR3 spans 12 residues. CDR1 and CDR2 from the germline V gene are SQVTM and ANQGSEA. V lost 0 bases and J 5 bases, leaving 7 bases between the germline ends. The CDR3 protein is CSVEDQVYGYTF. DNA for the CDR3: TGCAGCGTTGAAGATCAGGTGTATGGCTACACCTTC.

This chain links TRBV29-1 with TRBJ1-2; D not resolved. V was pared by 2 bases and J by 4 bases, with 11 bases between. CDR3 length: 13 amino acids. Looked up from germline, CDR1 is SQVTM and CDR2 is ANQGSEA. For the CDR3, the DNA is TGCAGCGTTGAAAGTCCGCTAGGCTATGGCTACACCTTC. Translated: CSVESPLGYGYTF.